Listed below are T cell receptor beta chains from one sample, sequenced in a study of T cell repertoires in cytomegalovirus infection. TCRdb used MiXCR to reprocess the reads, holding one entry per CDR3 protein. The data hold more than 150,000 distinct CDR3 sequences, with 23% observed a single time. The source material was PBMCs. The source is a human donor in good health (CMV status not recorded). Some clones in this sample may be carry-over from other donors' samples. Both conserved end residues are part of each CDR3. Fields, in order: D gene, V gene, J gene, CDR3 protein. D genes are given only for firm matches.

TRBD2	TRBV18	TRBJ2-1	CASSREGQYNEQFF
-	TRBV28	TRBJ2-2	CASSLFGVANTGELFF
TRBD1	TRBV24-1	TRBJ2-2	CATLIDRGNTGELFF
TRBD2	TRBV19	TRBJ2-1	CASSIGGGQSSYNEQFF
TRBD2	TRBV28	TRBJ2-7	CASSLMGAASGTSYEQYF
-	TRBV7-2	TRBJ1-1	CASSLGGPLNTEAFF
TRBD1	TRBV7-2	TRBJ2-1	CASSLGVWQGVEQFF
-	TRBV7-2	TRBJ1-5	CASSLGDSNQPQHF
-	TRBV7-2	TRBJ2-3	CASSLASSGVVTQYF
-	TRBV27	TRBJ2-3	CASSSNTDTQYF